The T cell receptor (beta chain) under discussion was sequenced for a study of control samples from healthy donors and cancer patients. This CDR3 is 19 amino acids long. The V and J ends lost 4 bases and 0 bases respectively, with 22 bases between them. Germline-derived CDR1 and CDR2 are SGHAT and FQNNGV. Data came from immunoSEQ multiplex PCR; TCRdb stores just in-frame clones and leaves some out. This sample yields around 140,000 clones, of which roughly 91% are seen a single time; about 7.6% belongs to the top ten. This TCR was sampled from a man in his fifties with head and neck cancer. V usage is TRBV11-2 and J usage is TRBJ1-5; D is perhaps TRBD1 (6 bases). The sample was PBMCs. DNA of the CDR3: TGTGCCAGCAGCTCAGACTTCATGGACAGTGACTATAGCAATCAGCCCCAGCATTTT. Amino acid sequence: CASSSDFMDSDYSNQPQHF.